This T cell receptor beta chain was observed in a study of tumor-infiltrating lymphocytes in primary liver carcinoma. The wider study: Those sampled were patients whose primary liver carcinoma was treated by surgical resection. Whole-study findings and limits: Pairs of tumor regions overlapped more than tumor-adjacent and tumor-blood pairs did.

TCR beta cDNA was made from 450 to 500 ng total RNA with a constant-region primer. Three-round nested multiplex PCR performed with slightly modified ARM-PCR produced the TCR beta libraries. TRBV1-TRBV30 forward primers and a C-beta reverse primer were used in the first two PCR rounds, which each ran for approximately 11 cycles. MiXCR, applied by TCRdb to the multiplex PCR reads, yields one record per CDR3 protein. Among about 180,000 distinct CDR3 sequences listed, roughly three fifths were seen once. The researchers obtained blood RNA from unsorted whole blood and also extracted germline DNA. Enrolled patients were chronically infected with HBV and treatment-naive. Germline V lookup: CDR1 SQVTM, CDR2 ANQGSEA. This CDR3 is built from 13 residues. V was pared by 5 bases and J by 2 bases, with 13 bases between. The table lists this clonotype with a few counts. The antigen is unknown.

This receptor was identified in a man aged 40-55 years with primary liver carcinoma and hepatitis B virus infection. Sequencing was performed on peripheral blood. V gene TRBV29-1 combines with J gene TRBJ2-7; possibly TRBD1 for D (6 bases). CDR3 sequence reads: CSVSQDSPYEQYF. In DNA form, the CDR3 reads TGCAGCGTTTCTCAGGACAGCCCCTACGAGCAGTACTTC.